A single sample gave rise to the 8 T cell receptor beta chains below, sequenced in a study of cytomegalovirus exposure and HLA in healthy donors. Repertoires were generated with immunoSEQ multiplex PCR, while TCRdb's copy carries only in-frame clones and drops some. The sample shows 190,000 or so clones, about four fifths of them seen only once. Sequenced material: PBMCs. These receptors came from a woman aged 18-35 years in good health and CMV-seropositive.

This clone was found once. The rearrangement joins TRBV7-2 to TRBJ2-1; tentative D call: TRBD2 (6 bases). Between the trimmed V and J ends, which lost 4 bases and 3 bases, there was a span of 16 bases. The CDR3 length is 16 residues. Germline assignment: CDR1 SGHTA and CDR2 FQGNSA. DNA of the CDR3: TGTGCCAGCAGCTGGAGGGGTCCGGACTACTACAATGAGCAGTTCTTC. Translating it yields CASSWRGPDYYNEQFF.

The rearrangement links TRBV27 to TRBJ2-2; TRBD1 aligns across 8 bases. The germline V gene encodes CDR1 MNHEY and CDR2 SMNVEV (reference sequence). The CDR3 length is 14 residues. Trimming at V came to 5 bases and at J to 5 bases, leaving 4 bases not matched to a gene. The CDR3 here is CASSITGGTGELFF. CDR3 DNA: TGTGCCAGCAGTATCACAGGGGGAACCGGGGAGCTGTTTTTT.

The table lists this clone with a count of one. The V and J genes are TRBV5-1 and TRBJ2-1; 8 nucleotides align to TRBD2. From germline, CDR1 is SGHRS and CDR2 YFSETQ. Germline trimming cut 4 bases from V and 5 bases from J; bases unmatched to any gene: 8. There are 15 residues in the CDR3. The CDR3 DNA follows: TGCGCCAGCAGCGATAGCGGGGTACCCGACAATGAGCAGTTCTTC. Translating gives CASSDSGVPDNEQFF.

This clone has just one count. J is TRBJ1-6 and V is TRBV27, with D perhaps TRBD1 (6 bases). The V end was cut by 7 bases, the J end by 7 bases, with 14 bases between. From germline, CDR1 is MNHEY and CDR2 SMNVEV (reference sequence). The CDR3 sequence is 14 residues long. In DNA, the CDR3 is TGTGCCAGCACGGTGGGGACACGGAATTCACCCCTCCACTTT. Amino acid sequence: CASTVGTRNSPLHF.

This chain links TRBV19 with TRBJ1-5; tentative D call: TRBD1 (6 bases). V lost 4 bases, J lost 11 bases, and 18 bases lay in between. The CDR3 loop spans 14 amino acids. CDR1 and CDR2 (germline): LNHDA, SQIVND (reference sequence). CDR3 nucleotide sequence: TGTGCCAGTAGTAAGGGGGTGCCGGGTGGAGCCCAGCATTTT. The encoded protein is CASSKGVPGGAQHF.

This chain uses TRBV6-5 with TRBJ2-5; D is unresolved. The CDR3 consists of 12 residues. Germline V lookup: CDR1 MNHEY, CDR2 SVGAGI. Trimming removed 6 bases from V and 5 bases from J, with 10 bases in between. The CDR3 here is CASSPAGETQYF. For the CDR3, the DNA is TGTGCCAGCAGCCCCGCCGGGGAGACCCAGTACTTC.

This CDR3 is CASRGGQTNTEAFF. In DNA, the CDR3 is TGTGCCAGTAGGGGGGGACAGACTAACACTGAAGCTTTCTTT. The rearrangement uses TRBV19 and TRBJ1-1, with 7 bases that match TRBD1. CDR3 size: 14 residues. Germline lookup yields CDR1 LNHDA and CDR2 SQIVND (reference sequence). V lost 6 bases to trimming and J lost 2 bases; unmatched junction nucleotides: 6.

The chain joins TRBV4-2 to TRBJ2-7, with 7 nucleotides matching TRBD1. CDR3 length: 16 residues. The germline V gene has CDR1 LGHNA and CDR2 YNFKEQ. With V trimmed by 0 bases and J by 7 bases, 12 bases remained unmatched. The CDR3 region is CASSQDAAGGVREQYF. The CDR3, as DNA: TGTGCCAGCAGCCAAGATGCTGCAGGGGGAGTGAGGGAGCAGTACTTC.